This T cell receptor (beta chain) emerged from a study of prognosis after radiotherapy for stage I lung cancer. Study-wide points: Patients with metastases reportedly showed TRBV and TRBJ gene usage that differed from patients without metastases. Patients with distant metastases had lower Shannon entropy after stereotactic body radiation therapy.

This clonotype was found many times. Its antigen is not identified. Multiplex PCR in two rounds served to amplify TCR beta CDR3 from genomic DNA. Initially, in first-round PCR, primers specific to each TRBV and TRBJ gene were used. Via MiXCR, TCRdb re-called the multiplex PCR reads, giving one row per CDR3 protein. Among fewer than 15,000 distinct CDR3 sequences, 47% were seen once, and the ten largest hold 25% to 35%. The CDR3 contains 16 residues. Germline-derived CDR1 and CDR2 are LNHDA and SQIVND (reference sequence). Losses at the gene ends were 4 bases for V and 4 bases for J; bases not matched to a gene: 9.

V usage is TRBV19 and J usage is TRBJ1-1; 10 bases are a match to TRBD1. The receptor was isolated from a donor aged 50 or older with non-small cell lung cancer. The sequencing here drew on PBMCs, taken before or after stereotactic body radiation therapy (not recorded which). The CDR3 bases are TGTGCCAGTAGTAGATCCCGGACAGGGGGGGTCACTGAAGCTTTCTTT. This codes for CASSRSRTGGVTEAFF.